Listed here is a single T cell receptor (beta chain). Clones were read by immunoSEQ multiplex PCR, and TCRdb kept only the in-frame ones, dropping some. The sample carries some 49,000 clones, 81% recorded once. This specimen belongs to a study of T cells in localized non-small cell lung cancer. The V segment lost 3 bases and the J segment 4 bases; nucleotides outside the gene matches: 8. Germline CDR1 is MGHRA and CDR2 is YSYEKL. This CDR3 comprises 16 residues. The sequence derives from a man between 40 and 75 years old with stage III lung adenocarcinoma. Sequencing was performed on peripheral blood mononuclear cells, taken before any cancer treatment. This rearrangement joins TRBV4-1 to TRBJ1-2, with TRBD1 matching 10 bases. CDR3 DNA: TGCGCCAGCAGCCAGCCGCGACAGGGGGCCGGCTATGGCTACACCTTC. Residues: CASSQPRQGAGYGYTF.